These 2 T cell receptor beta chains originate from one sample sequenced in a study of patients and donors after allogeneic stem cell transplantation. Via MiXCR, TCRdb re-called the RT-PCR reads, giving one row per CDR3 protein. The sample includes about a million distinct CDR3 sequences, over 15% of them seen just once. Specimen: blood, either unsorted or a sorted T cell fraction (not recorded which). The receptor set was obtained from a human donor who was either an allogeneic HSCT recipient or a stem cell or donor lymphocyte infusion donor (not recorded which). It is not recorded whose cells these are; they may come from a transplant donor.

The chain couples TRBV4-2 to TRBJ2-3, with 10 positions matching TRBD2. This CDR3 comprises 19 residues. Looked up from germline, CDR1 is LGHNA and CDR2 is YNFKEQ. V lost 0 bases, J lost 7 bases, and 16 bases stayed unmatched. As DNA, the CDR3 is TGTGCCAGCAGCCAAGATATCTCCGGACTAGCGGCTCAGGCTCATACGCAGTATTTT. Its protein is CASSQDISGLAAQAHTQYF.

This clonotype was picked up a small number of times. The chain uses TRBV6-1 and TRBJ2-7; 9 positions agree with TRBD2. The V segment lost 5 bases and the J segment 3 bases; nucleotides outside the gene matches: 8. Germline CDR1 MNHNS, CDR2 SASEGT. CDR3 length equals 15 residues. This CDR3 reads CASSPLAGQIYEQYF. The CDR3 nucleotides are TGTGCCAGCAGTCCCCTAGCGGGACAGATCTACGAGCAGTACTTC.